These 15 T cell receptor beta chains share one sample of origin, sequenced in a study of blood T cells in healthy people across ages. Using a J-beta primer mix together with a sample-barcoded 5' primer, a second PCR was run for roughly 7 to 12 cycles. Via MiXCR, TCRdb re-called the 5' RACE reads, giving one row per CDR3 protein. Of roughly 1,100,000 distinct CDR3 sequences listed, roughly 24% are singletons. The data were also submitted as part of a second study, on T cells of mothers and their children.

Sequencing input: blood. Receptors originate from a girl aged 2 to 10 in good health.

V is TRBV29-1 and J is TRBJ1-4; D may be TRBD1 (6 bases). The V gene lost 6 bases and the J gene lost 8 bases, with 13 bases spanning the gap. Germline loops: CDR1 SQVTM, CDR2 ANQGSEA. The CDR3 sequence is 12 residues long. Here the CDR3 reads CSVRQGREKLFF. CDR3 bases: TGCAGCGTGCGCCAGGGGCGAGAAAAACTGTTTTTT.

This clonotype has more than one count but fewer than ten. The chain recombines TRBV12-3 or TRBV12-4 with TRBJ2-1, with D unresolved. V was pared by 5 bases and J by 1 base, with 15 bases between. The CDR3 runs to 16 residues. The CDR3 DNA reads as TGTGCCAGCAGTCCCGAGTTAAGGGTTTCCTACAATGAGCAGTTCTTC. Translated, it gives CASSPELRVSYNEQFF.

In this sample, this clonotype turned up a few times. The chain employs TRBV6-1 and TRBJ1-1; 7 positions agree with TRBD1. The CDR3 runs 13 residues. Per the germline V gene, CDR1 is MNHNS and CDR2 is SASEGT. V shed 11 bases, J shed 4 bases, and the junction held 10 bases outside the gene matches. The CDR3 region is CAGHLYRGTEAFF. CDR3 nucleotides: TGTGCCGGACATTTATACAGGGGCACTGAAGCTTTCTTT.

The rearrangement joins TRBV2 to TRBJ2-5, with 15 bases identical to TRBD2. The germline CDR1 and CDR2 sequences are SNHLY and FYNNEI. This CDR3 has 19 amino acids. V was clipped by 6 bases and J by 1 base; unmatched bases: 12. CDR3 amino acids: CASSSTWTSGGVRQETQYF. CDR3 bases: TGTGCCAGCAGCTCAACTTGGACTAGCGGGGGGGTCCGCCAAGAGACCCAGTACTTC.

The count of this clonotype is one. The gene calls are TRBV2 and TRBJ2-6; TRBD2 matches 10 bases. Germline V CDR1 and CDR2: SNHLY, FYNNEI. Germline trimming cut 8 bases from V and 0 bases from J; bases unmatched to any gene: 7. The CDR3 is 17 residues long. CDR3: CASAKLAGPSGANVLTF. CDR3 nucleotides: TGTGCCAGCGCCAAACTAGCGGGGCCCTCTGGGGCCAACGTCCTGACTTTC.

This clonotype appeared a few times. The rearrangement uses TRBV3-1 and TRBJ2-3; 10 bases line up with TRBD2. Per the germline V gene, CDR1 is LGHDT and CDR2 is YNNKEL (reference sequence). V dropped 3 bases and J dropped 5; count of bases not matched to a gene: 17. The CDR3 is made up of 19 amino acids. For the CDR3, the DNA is TGTGCCAGCAGCCACTCTTCCGCGGGACTAGCGCGGCGGCGAGATACGCAGTATTTT. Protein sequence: CASSHSSAGLARRRDTQYF.

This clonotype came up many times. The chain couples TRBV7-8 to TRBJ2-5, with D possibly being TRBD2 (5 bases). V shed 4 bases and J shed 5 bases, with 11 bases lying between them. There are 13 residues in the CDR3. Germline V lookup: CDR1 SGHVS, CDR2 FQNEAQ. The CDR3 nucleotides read TGTGCCAGCAGCTGGACCGGGGTGGAGACCCAGTACTTC. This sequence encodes CASSWTGVETQYF.

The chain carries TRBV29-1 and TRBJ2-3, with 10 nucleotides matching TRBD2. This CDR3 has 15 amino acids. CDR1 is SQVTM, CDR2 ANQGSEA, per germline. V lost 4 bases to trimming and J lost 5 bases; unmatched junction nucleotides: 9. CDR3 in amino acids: CSVVGAGGPKDTQYF. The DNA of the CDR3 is TGCAGCGTTGTTGGAGCGGGGGGGCCTAAAGATACGCAGTATTTT.

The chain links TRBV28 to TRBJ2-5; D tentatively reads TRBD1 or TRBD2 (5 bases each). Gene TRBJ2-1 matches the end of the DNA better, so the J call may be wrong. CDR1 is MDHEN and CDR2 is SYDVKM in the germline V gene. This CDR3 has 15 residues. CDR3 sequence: CAISSRDPGRGEQFF. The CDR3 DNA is TGTGCCATCAGCAGCAGGGACCCAGGCAGAGGTGAGCAGTTCTTC.

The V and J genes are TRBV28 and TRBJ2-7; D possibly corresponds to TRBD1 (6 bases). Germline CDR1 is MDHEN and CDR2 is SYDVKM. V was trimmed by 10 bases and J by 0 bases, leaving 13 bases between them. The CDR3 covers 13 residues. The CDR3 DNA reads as TGTGCCACCGTCGACAGGCCCTCCTACGAGCAGTACTTC. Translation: CATVDRPSYEQYF.

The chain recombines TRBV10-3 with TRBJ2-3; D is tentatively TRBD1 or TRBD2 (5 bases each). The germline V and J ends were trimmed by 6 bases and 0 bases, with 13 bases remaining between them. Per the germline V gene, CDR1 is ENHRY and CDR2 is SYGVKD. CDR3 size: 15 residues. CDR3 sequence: CAISHGTWSTDTQYF. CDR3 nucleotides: TGTGCCATCAGCCACGGGACGTGGAGCACAGATACGCAGTATTTT.

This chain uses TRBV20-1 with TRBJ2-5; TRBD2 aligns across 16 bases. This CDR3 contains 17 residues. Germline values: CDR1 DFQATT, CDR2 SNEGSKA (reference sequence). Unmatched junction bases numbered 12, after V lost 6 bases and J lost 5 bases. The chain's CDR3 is CSATPGTSGRAAETQYF. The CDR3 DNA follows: TGCAGTGCCACCCCTGGGACTAGCGGGAGGGCCGCCGAGACCCAGTACTTC.

This CDR3 reads CASSIQVFHTEAFF. The CDR3 DNA is TGTGCCAGTAGTATACAGGTATTCCACACTGAAGCTTTCTTT. This rearrangement joins TRBV19 to TRBJ1-1; D is uncertain. Between the trimmed V and J ends, which lost 2 bases and 3 bases, there was a span of 10 bases. This CDR3 is built from 14 residues. Germline assignment: CDR1 LNHDA and CDR2 SQIVND (reference sequence).

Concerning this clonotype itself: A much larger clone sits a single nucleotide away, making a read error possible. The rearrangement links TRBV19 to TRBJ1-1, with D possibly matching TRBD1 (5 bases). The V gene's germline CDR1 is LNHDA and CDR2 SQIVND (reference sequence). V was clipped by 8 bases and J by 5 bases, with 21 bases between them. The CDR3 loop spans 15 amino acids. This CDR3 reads CASSPPRDVLTEAFF. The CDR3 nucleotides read TGTGCCAGTTCTCCCCCCCGGGACGTTTTAACTGAAGCTTTCTTT.

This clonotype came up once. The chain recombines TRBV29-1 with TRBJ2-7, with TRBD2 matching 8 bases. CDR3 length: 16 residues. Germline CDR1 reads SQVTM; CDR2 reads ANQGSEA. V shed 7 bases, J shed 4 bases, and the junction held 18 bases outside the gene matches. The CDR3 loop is CSATGVNGRVGYEQYF. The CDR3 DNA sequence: TGCAGCGCGACGGGTGTTAACGGGAGGGTGGGGTACGAGCAGTACTTC.